This T cell receptor beta chain was sequenced for a study of shared clonotypes between healthy human individuals. About the study: Each donor's CD4 naive and CD4 memory cells filled three plates apiece, CD8 naive two, and CD8 memory one.

The study, taken as a whole, reports: The generation probabilities recorded for non-shared clonotypes fell below those of clonotypes shared by all four donors.

Sorted-subset replicate PCRs used roughly 180 ng DNA, 30,000 or so T cell genomes. Only in-frame clones appear in the TCRdb table, and some are missing; sequencing was by immunoSEQ multiplex PCR. The sample includes approximately 1.9 million clones, 80% to 95% of them seen just once. Terminally differentiated effector memory CD45RA+ cells were excluded by CCR7 positive selection of CD45RO-negative cells. The study drew all its donors from Caucasian adults living in Nashville, Tennessee. Comment on this clone: Antigen specificity is unknown.

Trimming at V came to 1 base and at J to 4 bases, leaving 13 bases not matched to a gene. The CDR3 has 18 amino acids. Germline V lookup: CDR1 SGHVS, CDR2 FQNEAQ. The specimen sequenced was naive CD8+ T cells from PBMCs. This clonotype was sampled from a man between 18 and 35 years old in good health. Some clones in this sample may be carry-over from other donors' samples. The J gene is TRBJ2-3, the V gene TRBV7-8; 8 bases are a match to TRBD2. The CDR3 bases are TGTGCCAGCAGCTTAGAGGCTAGCGGGTCCACCGGGTCAGATACGCAGTATTTT. Translating it yields CASSLEASGSTGSDTQYF.